Listed below are T cell receptor beta chains from one sample, sequenced in a study of cytomegalovirus exposure and HLA in healthy donors. The protocol was immunoSEQ multiplex PCR, while the TCRdb copy is restricted to in-frame clones and leaves out a portion. The sample records around 85,000 clones, about three quarters being singletons. Sequenced sample: PBMCs. Receptor source: a male donor in good health and CMV-seronegative. Each CDR3 is given with its conserved first and last residue. Each record gives: V gene, clone size, J gene, D gene, CDR3 DNA, CDR3 protein. The D gene is left open where the match is weak. Not every row has a clone size; where given, it reads once, few, many or a size class.

V gene: TRBV29-1; clone size: NA; J gene: TRBJ2-3; D gene: NA; CDR3 DNA: TGCAGCGCCTCCCCCACCGGGAATACGCAGTATTTT; CDR3 protein: CSASPTGNTQYF
V gene: TRBV10-2; clone size: NA; J gene: TRBJ2-1; D gene: NA; CDR3 DNA: TGCGCCAGCAGTGGTTTGTCGGAGCAGTTCTTC; CDR3 protein: CASSGLSEQFF
V gene: TRBV5-6; clone size: NA; J gene: TRBJ2-7; D gene: TRBD2; CDR3 DNA: TGTGCCAGCAGCTTGTTAACTAGCGGGGCGGAGCAGTACTTC; CDR3 protein: CASSLLTSGAEQYF
V gene: TRBV29-1; clone size: NA; J gene: TRBJ2-5; D gene: TRBD2; CDR3 DNA: TGCAGCGGACGCCTCGGGAGGGAGACCCAGTACTTC; CDR3 protein: CSGRLGRETQYF
V gene: TRBV7-8; clone size: NA; J gene: TRBJ2-7; D gene: NA; CDR3 DNA: TGTGCCAGCACCACTAGAGGAAAGACCTACGAGCAGTACTTC; CDR3 protein: CASTTRGKTYEQYF
V gene: TRBV4-2; clone size: NA; J gene: TRBJ2-2; D gene: TRBD2; CDR3 DNA: TGTGCCAGCAGCCAAGATCTTGGGGGGGAAACCGGGGAGCTGTTTTTT; CDR3 protein: CASSQDLGGETGELFF
V gene: TRBV5-5; clone size: NA; J gene: TRBJ1-4; D gene: NA; CDR3 DNA: TGTGCCAGCAGCAGGGGGATTGATGAAAAACTGTTTTTT; CDR3 protein: CASSRGIDEKLFF
V gene: TRBV9; clone size: NA; J gene: TRBJ2-3; D gene: NA; CDR3 DNA: TGTGCCAGCAGCGTGGGCGACACAGATACGCAGTATTTT; CDR3 protein: CASSVGDTDTQYF
V gene: TRBV27; clone size: NA; J gene: TRBJ2-1; D gene: NA; CDR3 DNA: TGTGCCAGCAGTTTAAAGCGAGTGCGGCTATGGGACAATGAGCAGTTCTTC; CDR3 protein: CASSLKRVRLWDNEQFF
V gene: TRBV5-6; clone size: once; J gene: TRBJ2-4; D gene: TRBD2; CDR3 DNA: TGTGCCAGCAGCAGGGGCCGACTAGCCCAAAACATTCAGTACTTC; CDR3 protein: CASSRGRLAQNIQYF
V gene: TRBV28; clone size: NA; J gene: TRBJ2-2; D gene: TRBD2; CDR3 DNA: TGTGCCAGCAGTTTAAGCGGGAGGGTCACCGGGGAGCTGTTTTTT; CDR3 protein: CASSLSGRVTGELFF
V gene: TRBV10-3; clone size: NA; J gene: TRBJ2-6; D gene: NA; CDR3 DNA: TGTGCCATCAGTGGGGCAGGGTCTGGGGCCAACGTCCTGACTTTC; CDR3 protein: CAISGAGSGANVLTF
V gene: TRBV9; clone size: NA; J gene: TRBJ2-5; D gene: TRBD2; CDR3 DNA: TGTGCCAGCAGTCCGACTAGCGGGAGAGCAGAGACCCAGTACTTC; CDR3 protein: CASSPTSGRAETQYF
V gene: TRBV27; clone size: NA; J gene: TRBJ2-3; D gene: NA; CDR3 DNA: TGTGCCAGCAGTTTATACCCCGTCCCAGCGCCTAGCACAGATACGCAGTATTTT; CDR3 protein: CASSLYPVPAPSTDTQYF
V gene: TRBV2; clone size: NA; J gene: TRBJ2-2; D gene: NA; CDR3 DNA: TGTGCCAGCAGTGGGGGGGAGGTCACCGGGGAGCTGTTTTTT; CDR3 protein: CASSGGEVTGELFF
V gene: TRBV9; clone size: NA; J gene: TRBJ2-1; D gene: TRBD2; CDR3 DNA: TGTGCCAGCAGCGTAGACGCGGGGGGAGGGGGACTAGCTGATGAGCAGTTCTTC; CDR3 protein: CASSVDAGGGGLADEQFF